Shown below are 21 T cell receptor beta chains from a single sample sequenced in a study of cytomegalovirus exposure and HLA in healthy donors listed by TCRdb under 2017. Library prep was done by the immunoSEQ multiplex PCR assay. The multiplex PCR relied on a mix of 60 forward primers for TCR Vbeta segments and 13 reverse primers for TCR Jbeta segments. Imported from immuneACCESS, the table was reduced by TCRdb to in-frame sequences with V and J called. These copies leave out some clones; in studies compared against another copy, an unresolved V gene accounts for under half, and the cause of the remainder is not known. In this sample the table shows roughly 100,000 clones, around 60% of which occur a single time. The top ten constitute around 3.5% of the sample. Sequencing input: PBMCs. These receptors were taken from a man between 60 and 75 years old in good health and CMV-seronegative.

The chain has TRBV28 and TRBJ2-3, with D possibly TRBD1 on 6 matching bases. CDR3 length equals 15 residues. The ends were cut back, 4 bases at V and 1 base at J, with 12 bases in the middle. Germline V lookup: CDR1 MDHEN, CDR2 SYDVKM. CDR3 in amino acids: CASSYSGDRTDTQYF. In DNA form, the CDR3 reads TGTGCCAGCAGTTACTCAGGGGACCGCACAGATACGCAGTATTTT. Variable domain in full (rest from reference TRBV28 and TRBJ2-3): DVKVTQSSRYLVKRTGEKVFLECVQDMDHENMFWYRQDPGLGLRLIYFSYDVKMKEKGDIPEGYSVSREKKERFSLILESASTNQTSMYLCASSYSGDRTDTQYFGPGTRLTVL.

The chain employs TRBV7-2 and TRBJ1-6; D not certain. The V end lost 3 bases, the J end lost 10 bases, and 16 bases lay between the germline ends. The CDR3 is 15 amino acids. The V gene's germline CDR1 is SGHTA and CDR2 FQGNSA. The CDR3 DNA follows: TGTGCCAGCAGCTTGGGAGCCGAAAGAGGATCACCCCTCCACTTT. Translated, it gives CASSLGAERGSPLHF.

CDR3 protein: CASSLLSGANVLTF. The CDR3 nucleotides read TGTGCCAGCAGCTTGCTCTCTGGGGCCAACGTCCTGACTTTC. The V call is TRBV5-4, the J call TRBJ2-6; D unclear. V lost 1 base and J lost 0, with 2 bases in between. The CDR3 loop spans 14 amino acids. Germline V CDR1 and CDR2: SGHNT, YYREEE (reference sequence).

This CDR3 is CASSPVPEAEAFF. The CDR3 DNA sequence: TGTGCCAGCAGCCCAGTACCCGAGGCTGAAGCTTTCTTT. The J gene is TRBJ1-1, the V gene TRBV5-5, with unresolved D. From germline, CDR1 is SGHKS and CDR2 YYEKEE (reference sequence). Trimming cost V 4 bases and J 6 bases, with 13 bases left between them. CDR3 length equals 13 residues. The whole variable domain, remainder taken from reference TRBV5-5 and TRBJ1-1, is DAGVTQSPTHLIKTRGQQVTLRCSPISGHKSVSWYQQVLGQGPQFIFQYYEKEERGRGNFPDRFSARQFPNYSSELNVNALLLGDSALYLCASSPVPEAEAFFGQGTRLTVV.

This clone appeared a few times. The chain has TRBV20-1 and TRBJ1-1; perhaps TRBD1 as D (5 bases). The CDR3 has 11 residues. The V gene lost 6 bases and the J gene lost 5 bases, with 10 bases spanning the gap. Germline V gene sequence: CDR1 DFQATT, CDR2 SNEGSKA (reference sequence). Here the CDR3 DNA reads TGCAGTGCCCGACAGTGGACTGAAGCTTTCTTT. Its translation: CSARQWTEAFF.

The J gene is TRBJ2-7, the V gene TRBV5-4, with 13 bases lining up with TRBD2. Germline V lookup: CDR1 SGHNT, CDR2 YYREEE (reference sequence). CDR3 length equals 16 residues. The V gene end was trimmed by 4 bases and the J gene end by 0 bases; junction bases not matched to a gene: 4. The chain's CDR3 is CASSRGTSGASYEQYF. CDR3 in DNA: TGTGCCAGCAGCCGAGGGACTAGCGGGGCCTCCTACGAGCAGTACTTC.

The rearrangement uses TRBV20-1 and TRBJ1-2; unclear D gene. The CDR3 length is 11 residues. Trimming shortened V by 3 bases and J by 4 bases, and 6 bases separated the two germline ends. Germline loops: CDR1 DFQATT, CDR2 SNEGSKA (reference sequence). The CDR3 spells CSASGSYGYTF. In DNA, the CDR3 is TGCAGTGCTAGCGGGAGCTATGGCTACACCTTC.

The chain carries TRBV10-1 and TRBJ1-5; no clear D gene. The V gene lost 5 bases and the J gene lost 4 bases, with 12 bases spanning the gap. This CDR3 has 14 amino acids. Germline CDR1 WNHNN, CDR2 SYGVQD (reference sequence). CDR3 residues: CASSSGPGNQPQHF. CDR3 sequence (DNA): TGCGCCAGCAGTAGCGGGCCAGGTAATCAGCCCCAGCATTTT.

The chain couples TRBV18 to TRBJ2-7, with a possible D match to TRBD1 (6 bases). V was cut by 4 bases and J by 0 bases, with 10 bases left in between. This CDR3 has 14 residues. CDR1 and CDR2 (germline): KGHSH, LQKENI. CDR3 sequence (DNA): TGTGCCAGCTCACGGGAACAGGGCTCCTACGAGCAGTACTTC. Its translation: CASSREQGSYEQYF. The full variable domain, its missing parts supplied by reference TRBV18 and TRBJ2-7, is NAGVMQNPRHLVRRRGQEARLRCSPMKGHSHVYWYRQLPEEGLKFMVYLQKENIIDESGMPKERFSAEFPKEGPSILRIQQVVRGDSAAYFCASSREQGSYEQYFGPGTRLTVT.

The chain links TRBV18 to TRBJ1-2, with D possibly TRBD1 on 5 matching bases. The germline gives CDR1 KGHSH, CDR2 LQKENI. V gave up 3 bases and J gave up 4 bases, with 12 bases separating them. This CDR3 is built from 14 residues. CDR3 region: CASSPSQVAYGYTF. The CDR3 DNA is TGTGCCAGCTCACCTTCACAGGTTGCCTATGGCTACACCTTC.

The gene calls are TRBV27 and TRBJ1-6, with 8 bases aligning to TRBD1. This CDR3 has 17 residues. Germline V lookup: CDR1 MNHEY, CDR2 SMNVEV (reference sequence). The trim removed 5 bases at V and 2 bases at J, leaving 8 bases unmatched. CDR3 DNA: TGTGCCAGCAGTACCCGGACAGGGATGCCCTATAATTCACCCCTCCACTTT. Its translation is CASSTRTGMPYNSPLHF.

This chain joins TRBV27 and TRBJ2-2, with TRBD2 matching 11 bases. Germline V gene data show CDR1 as MNHEY and CDR2 as SMNVEV (reference sequence). This CDR3 has 19 residues. Germline trimming cut 2 bases from V and 4 bases from J; bases unmatched to any gene: 12. The CDR3 coding sequence is TGTGCCAGCAGTTTACCACCTGGGACTAGCGGTGACGCCACCGGGGAGCTGTTTTTT. It encodes CASSLPPGTSGDATGELFF.

The chain is built from TRBV7-9 and TRBJ1-5, with TRBD1 as a possible D gene (5 bases). Looked up from germline, CDR1 is SEHNR and CDR2 is FQNEAQ (reference sequence). V lost 2 bases to trimming and J lost 5 bases, with 10 bases between them. This CDR3 has 14 residues. The CDR3 DNA sequence: TGTGCCAGCAGCTTAAAAGGGGAGGATCAGCCCCAGCATTTT. Protein: CASSLKGEDQPQHF. The variable domain in full, with the rest retrieved from reference TRBV7-9 and TRBJ1-5, is DTGVSQNPRHKITKRGQNVTFRCDPISEHNRLYWYRQTLGQGPEFLTYFQNEAQLEKSRLLSDRFSAERPKGSFSTLEIQRTEQGDSAMYLCASSLKGEDQPQHFGDGTRLSIL.

The rearrangement links TRBV5-6 to TRBJ1-5; weak D call: TRBD1 (6 bases). V lost 1 base and J 2 bases, leaving 10 bases between the germline ends. Germline V gene sequence: CDR1 SGHDT, CDR2 YYEEEE. The CDR3 consists of 15 residues. The CDR3 is CASSLNQGRNQPQHF. The CDR3 DNA follows: TGTGCCAGCAGCTTGAATCAGGGGCGCAATCAGCCCCAGCATTTT.

V and J are TRBV9 and TRBJ2-3, with D possibly TRBD2 on 6 matching bases. Germline V gene data show CDR1 as SGDLS and CDR2 as YYNGEE. There are 15 residues in the CDR3. V was trimmed by 1 base and J by 0 bases, leaving 9 bases between them. The CDR3, as DNA: TGTGCCAGCAGCGTACTTAGCGGAAGCACAGATACGCAGTATTTT. Protein sequence: CASSVLSGSTDTQYF.

This chain connects TRBV28 to TRBJ1-1, with D unresolved. Germline V gives CDR1 MDHEN, CDR2 SYDVKM. The CDR3 loop spans 13 amino acids. V lost 8 bases and J lost 1, with 11 bases in between. The CDR3 protein is CASETRPNTEAFF. The DNA of the CDR3 is TGTGCCAGCGAGACTCGGCCGAACACTGAAGCTTTCTTT.

This clone has a handful of counts. V gene TRBV4-1 combines with J gene TRBJ1-6; a weak D match, TRBD1 (6 bases). The CDR3 is 14 residues long. Deletions cut 3 bases from V and 10 bases from J, with 13 bases between. Germline CDR1 and CDR2: MGHRA and YSYEKL. The CDR3 DNA is TGCGCCAGCAGCCAGTTGGACAGCCGATCACCCCTCCACTTT. It yields the protein CASSQLDSRSPLHF.

This clone has a handful of counts. The CDR3, as DNA: TGTGCCAGCAGCCGGCCCGGCGGGACTAGCGGGACGAGTGAGCAGTTCTTC. Its translation is CASSRPGGTSGTSEQFF. The chain couples TRBV27 to TRBJ2-1, with TRBD2 identical over 13 bases. The ends lost 6 bases at V and 9 bases at J; junction bases unmatched: 14. This CDR3 region has 17 residues. Germline values: CDR1 MNHEY, CDR2 SMNVEV (reference sequence).

J is TRBJ2-1 and V is TRBV7-6; the match to TRBD1 covers 9 bases. Per germline, CDR1 SGHVS and CDR2 FNYEAQ. The ends lost 1 base at V and 8 bases at J; junction bases unmatched: 15. This CDR3 is built from 18 residues. Here the CDR3 reads CASSLGAPGTGYEDEQFF. The CDR3 coding sequence is TGTGCCAGCAGCTTAGGAGCTCCGGGGACAGGGTACGAGGATGAGCAGTTCTTC.

This clone occurred many times. The chain carries TRBV19 and TRBJ1-2, with D unclear. The germline CDR1 and CDR2 sequences are LNHDA and SQIVND (reference sequence). The CDR3 extends over 13 amino acids. V lost 6 bases and J lost 5, with 13 bases in between. The CDR3 DNA reads TGTGCCAGTAGATTTATGAGGAATTATGGCTACACCTTC. Encoded protein: CASRFMRNYGYTF.

This chain connects TRBV6-1 to TRBJ2-7; 7 nucleotides agree with TRBD1. Trimming removed 3 bases from V and 6 bases from J; junction bases left unmatched: 11. CDR1 is MNHNS, CDR2 SASEGT, per germline. The CDR3 consists of 15 residues. CDR3 residues: CASSEGTESLGEQYF. As DNA, the CDR3 is TGTGCCAGCAGTGAGGGGACAGAGTCCCTCGGCGAGCAGTACTTC.